Presented here are 10 T cell receptor beta chains from one specimen sequenced in a study of early T cells in non-severe SARS-CoV-2 infection. From the 5' RACE reads, TCRdb called clonotypes with MiXCR, one entry per CDR3 protein. The sample shows 55,000 to 80,000 distinct CDR3 sequences, roughly 11% of them seen only once. Sequencing was performed on whole blood. These receptors all come from an adult who was a healthcare worker with PCR-confirmed SARS-CoV-2 infection or an uninfected control (not recorded which).

This clonotype has at least ten counts. V and J are TRBV18 and TRBJ2-7, with 11 bases lining up with TRBD1. With 6 bases clipped from V and 5 bases from J, the junction kept 6 bases outside the gene matches. The germline V gene has CDR1 KGHSH and CDR2 LQKENI. The CDR3 is 14 residues long. DNA of the CDR3: TGTGCCAGCTCGTATCGGACAGGGGGCGACGAGCAGTACTTC. Its protein product is CASSYRTGGDEQYF.

This clonotype appeared many times. V usage is TRBV24-1 and J usage is TRBJ2-3; 8 bases match TRBD2. CDR1 KGHDR and CDR2 SFDVKD come from the germline V gene. The V segment lost 7 bases and the J segment 5 bases; nucleotides outside the gene matches: 10. This CDR3 is built from 15 residues. CDR3 DNA sequence: TGTGCCACCAGCTTGGCGGGAGGAACCGGAGATACGCAGTATTTT. Translation gives CATSLAGGTGDTQYF.

This clonotype was detected only a few times. CDR3 amino acids: CASSLGGVATEAFF. The CDR3 nucleotides are TGTGCCAGCAGCTTAGGAGGGGTGGCGACTGAAGCTTTCTTT. This rearrangement joins TRBV7-6 to TRBJ1-1, with a weak D call TRBD1 (5 bases). Looked up from germline, CDR1 is SGHVS and CDR2 is FNYEAQ. This CDR3 has 14 residues. V lost 1 base, J lost 5 bases, and 11 bases lay in between.

In its sample, this clonotype was seen many times. This rearrangement joins TRBV29-1 to TRBJ2-1; unclear D gene. The length of the CDR3 is 14 residues. Germline V gives CDR1 SQVTM, CDR2 ANQGSEA. V was shortened by 3 bases and J by 3 bases, with 12 bases between the two germline ends. CDR3 protein: CSVDTKRGYNEQFF. DNA of the CDR3: TGCAGCGTTGACACGAAGCGAGGCTACAATGAGCAGTTCTTC.

This clonotype was seen repeatedly, ten times or more. This chain links TRBV27 with TRBJ2-7; 8 bases align to TRBD1. V dropped 3 bases and J dropped 7; count of bases not matched to a gene: 5. The CDR3 contains 13 residues. CDR1 and CDR2 (germline): MNHEY, SMNVEV (reference sequence). The CDR3 loop reads CASSFSGGGEQYF. Written as DNA, the CDR3 is TGTGCCAGCAGTTTCTCAGGGGGCGGGGAGCAGTACTTC.

This clonotype showed up many times. The chain recombines TRBV12-3 or TRBV12-4 with TRBJ1-1; D is possibly TRBD1 (6 bases). The V gene lost 7 bases and the J gene lost 0 bases, with 15 bases spanning the gap. The length of the CDR3 is 15 residues. Here the CDR3 reads CASTRTAFMNTEAFF. In nucleotides, the CDR3 is TGTGCCAGCACCCGGACAGCCTTCATGAACACTGAAGCTTTCTTT.

This clonotype appeared many times. The chain uses TRBV10-3 and TRBJ1-2; a weak D match, TRBD1 (6 bases). V was cut by 10 bases and J by 4 bases, with 16 bases left in between. Germline CDR1 reads ENHRY; CDR2 reads SYGVKD. This CDR3 has 13 amino acids. CDR3 in amino acids: CATAEGGGYGYTF. CDR3 DNA sequence: TGTGCCACGGCCGAGGGGGGTGGCTATGGCTACACCTTC.

This clonotype was seen ten or more times. The chain employs TRBV12-3 or TRBV12-4 and TRBJ2-4; no clear D. The CDR3 runs to 14 residues. V was shortened by 3 bases and J by 0 bases, with 6 bases between the two germline ends. In DNA form, the CDR3 reads TGTGCCAGCAGTTTGGCGATAGCCAAAAACATTCAGTACTTC. Its translation: CASSLAIAKNIQYF.

This clonotype was seen at least ten times. The V and J genes are TRBV18 and TRBJ2-6; no firm D call. CDR1 is KGHSH and CDR2 is LQKENI in the germline V gene. This CDR3 contains 15 residues. V dropped 3 bases and J dropped 0 bases, with 6 bases sitting between them. The CDR3 here is CASSPTNSGANVLTF. In DNA, the CDR3 is TGTGCCAGCTCACCTACGAACTCTGGGGCCAACGTCCTGACTTTC. Drawing the rest from reference TRBV18 and TRBJ2-6, the complete variable domain is NAGVMQNPRHLVRRRGQEARLRCSPMKGHSHVYWYRQLPEEGLKFMVYLQKENIIDESGMPKERFSAEFPKEGPSILRIQQVVRGDSAAYFCASSPTNSGANVLTFGAGSRLTVL.

This clonotype was found many times. J is TRBJ1-2 and V is TRBV6-2 or TRBV6-3; 9 positions agree with TRBD1. The CDR3 spans 13 residues. V lost 2 bases, J lost 8 bases, and 3 bases stayed unmatched. Germline lookup yields CDR1 MNHEY and CDR2 SVGEGT. CDR3 residues: CASSYRDRDGYTF. CDR3 DNA: TGTGCCAGCAGTTACCGGGACAGGGACGGCTACACCTTC.